These 19 T cell receptor beta chains were all obtained from the same sample, sequenced in a study of cytomegalovirus exposure and HLA in healthy donors. Profiling relied on immunoSEQ multiplex PCR, and the TCRdb table lists in-frame clones only, not all of them. This table holds about 66,000 clones, 97% found once. Input material: PBMCs. Every receptor here comes from a woman younger than 35 in good health and CMV-seropositive.

This clone occurred a few times. The chain couples TRBV2 to TRBJ2-2, with 11 bases matching TRBD1. Germline V CDR1 and CDR2: SNHLY, FYNNEI. V gave up 6 bases and J gave up 6 bases; unmatched junction bases: 9. CDR3 length equals 16 residues. The CDR3 DNA reads TGTGCCAGCAGCTATCGGACAGGGGGCTTGCCCGGGGAGCTGTTTTTT. Translating it yields CASSYRTGGLPGELFF.

The rearrangement uses TRBV5-1 and TRBJ2-2; D is undetermined. CDR3 length: 14 amino acids. V lost 1 base to trimming and J lost 2 bases, with 6 bases between them. CDR1 is SGHRS, CDR2 YFSETQ, per germline. CDR3 residues: CASSLMGNTGELFF. The CDR3 DNA reads TGCGCCAGCAGCTTGATGGGCAACACCGGGGAGCTGTTTTTT.

The genes are TRBV5-1 and TRBJ1-5; 11 nucleotides agree with TRBD1. This CDR3 has 15 amino acids. From germline, CDR1 is SGHRS and CDR2 YFSETQ. V lost 4 bases, J lost 7 bases, and 7 bases stayed unmatched. This chain's CDR3 is CASSLDRGLWQPQHF. In nucleotides, the CDR3 is TGCGCCAGCAGCCTGGACAGGGGGCTTTGGCAGCCCCAGCATTTT.

The chain carries TRBV9 and TRBJ2-7; D is unresolved. The V end lost 2 bases, the J end lost 5 bases, and 11 bases lay between the germline ends. Germline V gives CDR1 SGDLS, CDR2 YYNGEE. The CDR3 runs to 13 residues. The CDR3 DNA reads TGTGCCAGCAGCGTCACCTTAGTGGACGAGCAGTACTTC. Its protein product is CASSVTLVDEQYF.

This chain links TRBV6-5 with TRBJ1-1; 7 bases map to TRBD1. The V gene end was trimmed by 6 bases and the J gene end by 6 bases; junction bases not matched to a gene: 7. There are 13 residues in the CDR3. Per the germline V gene, CDR1 is MNHEY and CDR2 is SVGAGI. CDR3 sequence reads: CASRRRQGPEAFF. CDR3 sequence (DNA): TGTGCCAGCAGGCGGCGACAGGGCCCTGAAGCTTTCTTT.

The rearrangement uses TRBV7-8 and TRBJ2-1; 8 bases agree with TRBD2. CDR3 length: 15 residues. After removal of 1 base from V and 3 bases from J, the junction contained 2 bases not matched to a gene. Germline values: CDR1 SGHVS, CDR2 FQNEAQ. The CDR3 DNA sequence: TGTGCCAGCAGCTTAGGAAGCGGGAGCTACAATGAGCAGTTCTTC. As protein: CASSLGSGSYNEQFF.

The chain recombines TRBV9 with TRBJ2-2; D unclear. Germline CDR1 is SGDLS and CDR2 is YYNGEE. The germline V and J ends were trimmed by 0 bases and 5 bases, with 5 bases remaining between them. This CDR3 comprises 13 residues. CDR3 DNA sequence: TGTGCCAGCAGCGTAGCCGGGACCGGGGAGCTGTTTTTT. Its protein is CASSVAGTGELFF.

This clone came up once. The rearrangement joins TRBV28 to TRBJ1-2; maybe TRBD1 (5 bases). Germline V gene sequence: CDR1 MDHEN, CDR2 SYDVKM. CDR3 length: 15 amino acids. V was trimmed by 0 bases and J by 6 bases, leaving 14 bases between them. In nucleotides, the CDR3 is TGTGCCAGCAGTTTATGGGGGGGTACAACTGATGGCTACACCTTC. Its protein is CASSLWGGTTDGYTF.

The V and J genes are TRBV27 and TRBJ2-1; TRBD2 agrees at 8 bases. The V segment lost 5 bases and the J segment 1 base; nucleotides outside the gene matches: 4. This CDR3 spans 15 amino acids. CDR1 MNHEY and CDR2 SMNVEV come from the germline V gene (reference sequence). The CDR3: CASSLREVSYNEQFF. The CDR3 DNA reads as TGTGCCAGCAGTCTGCGGGAGGTGTCCTACAATGAGCAGTTCTTC.

The chain uses TRBV19 and TRBJ1-2; 10 nucleotides line up with TRBD1. V lost 3 bases to trimming and J lost 7 bases; unmatched junction nucleotides: 2. The germline V gene encodes CDR1 LNHDA and CDR2 SQIVND (reference sequence). This CDR3 contains 13 residues. CDR3 protein: CASSMRQGAGYTF. The CDR3 DNA reads as TGTGCCAGTAGTATGAGACAGGGGGCTGGCTACACCTTC.

The chain employs TRBV5-4 and TRBJ1-1; D is undetermined. Looked up from germline, CDR1 is SGHNT and CDR2 is YYREEE (reference sequence). This CDR3 is 18 amino acids long. The V end was cut by 4 bases, the J end by 0 bases, with 22 bases between. CDR3 sequence (DNA): TGTGCCAGCAGCCCGCTACATCCGAATAGTCGGGTGAACACTGAAGCTTTCTTT. This sequence encodes CASSPLHPNSRVNTEAFF. Variable domain in full (rest from reference TRBV5-4 and TRBJ1-1): ETGVTQSPTHLIKTRGQQVTLRCSSQSGHNTVSWYQQALGQGPQFIFQYYREEENGRGNFPPRFSGLQFPNYSSELNVNALELDDSALYLCASSPLHPNSRVNTEAFFGQGTRLTVV.

CDR3 in amino acids: CASSETSGSPYEQYF. The CDR3 nucleotides are TGTGCCAGCAGCGAAACTAGCGGGAGCCCCTACGAGCAGTACTTC. V usage is TRBV9 and J usage is TRBJ2-7; 11 nucleotides agree with TRBD2. The CDR3 contains 15 residues. Trimming took 3 bases from V and 2 from J; bases not matched to a gene: 4. Germline CDR1 reads SGDLS; CDR2 reads YYNGEE. Combining the CDR3 with reference TRBV9 and TRBJ2-7 gives the whole variable domain DSGVTQTPKHLITATGQRVTLRCSPRSGDLSVYWYQQSLDQGLQFLIQYYNGEERAKGNILERFSAQQFPDLHSELNLSSLELGDSALYFCASSETSGSPYEQYFGPGTRLTVT.

V usage is TRBV27 and J usage is TRBJ2-3; 10 nucleotides agree with TRBD2. The junction had 15 bases not matched to a gene; V was cut back by 5 bases and J by 4 bases. This CDR3 has 18 amino acids. From germline, CDR1 is MNHEY and CDR2 SMNVEV (reference sequence). In nucleotides, the CDR3 is TGTGCCAGCAGTCCGATCACCTCAAGCGGGAGGGTGGCAGATACGCAGTATTTT. Amino acid sequence: CASSPITSSGRVADTQYF.

This sequence joins TRBV7-8 and TRBJ2-7; 10 bases are shared with TRBD2. V lost 5 bases to trimming and J lost 4 bases; unmatched junction nucleotides: 20. In germline, CDR1 is SGHVS, CDR2 FQNEAQ. The CDR3 extends over 19 amino acids. The chain's CDR3 is CASSRTKQGPGLATYEQYF. Here the CDR3 DNA reads TGTGCCAGCAGCCGAACCAAACAGGGACCGGGACTAGCGACTTACGAGCAGTACTTC.

J is TRBJ1-5 and V is TRBV28; possible D gene TRBD1, 6 bases. This CDR3 comprises 17 residues. V lost 3 bases and J 1 base, leaving 16 bases between the germline ends. Looked up from germline, CDR1 is MDHEN and CDR2 is SYDVKM. CDR3 sequence reads: CASSFRSWGRSNQPQHF. In nucleotides, the CDR3 is TGTGCCAGCAGTTTCCGAAGCTGGGGGCGAAGCAATCAGCCCCAGCATTTT.

This clone was counted once. This chain connects TRBV7-3 to TRBJ2-3, with TRBD2 identical over 14 bases. The germline V gene encodes CDR1 SGHTA and CDR2 FQGTGA. This CDR3 is built from 16 residues. Trimming cost V 5 bases and J 4 bases; bases outside gene matches: 5. The CDR3 DNA reads TGTGCCAGCAGCCCAGGACTAGCGGGAGGATCAGATACGCAGTATTTT. Amino acid sequence: CASSPGLAGGSDTQYF. Together with reference TRBV7-3 and TRBJ2-3, the CDR3 gives the full variable domain: GAGVSQTPSNKVTEKGKYVELRCDPISGHTALYWYRQSLGQGPEFLIYFQGTGAADDSGLPNDRFFAVRPEGSVSTLKIQRTERGDSAVYLCASSPGLAGGSDTQYFGPGTRLTVL.

The genes are TRBV12-5 and TRBJ1-1; D unresolved. This CDR3 region has 13 residues. Trimming shortened V by 3 bases and J by 4 bases, and 9 bases separated the two germline ends. Germline assignment: CDR1 LGHNT and CDR2 FRNRAP. CDR3 nucleotide sequence: TGTGCTAGTGGTTTCGGGGTTTTCACTGAAGCTTTCTTT. Translating it yields CASGFGVFTEAFF. The full variable domain, its missing parts supplied by reference TRBV12-5 and TRBJ1-1, is DARVTQTPRHKVTEMGQEVTMRCQPILGHNTVFWYRQTMMQGLELLAYFRNRAPLDDSGMPKDRFSAEMPDATLATLKIQPSEPRDSAVYFCASGFGVFTEAFFGQGTRLTVV.

V gene TRBV6-5 combines with J gene TRBJ2-2; 8 bases map to TRBD1. The length of the CDR3 is 15 residues. Germline CDR1 and CDR2: MNHEY and SVGAGI. The trim removed 6 bases at V and 5 bases at J, leaving 8 bases unmatched. The CDR3 nucleotides are TGTGCCAGCAGACGTTCCAGGGGGCAAACCGGGGAGCTGTTTTTT. This translates into CASRRSRGQTGELFF.

The rearrangement links TRBV19 to TRBJ2-1; a weak D match, TRBD1 (6 bases). The ends were cut back, 5 bases at V and 8 bases at J, with 13 bases in the middle. Germline V gene lookup returns CDR1 LNHDA and CDR2 SQIVND (reference sequence). The CDR3 is made up of 13 amino acids. The CDR3 region has the DNA TGTGCCAGTAGTTCCCAGGGGCGGGATGAGCAGTTCTTC. This encodes CASSSQGRDEQFF.